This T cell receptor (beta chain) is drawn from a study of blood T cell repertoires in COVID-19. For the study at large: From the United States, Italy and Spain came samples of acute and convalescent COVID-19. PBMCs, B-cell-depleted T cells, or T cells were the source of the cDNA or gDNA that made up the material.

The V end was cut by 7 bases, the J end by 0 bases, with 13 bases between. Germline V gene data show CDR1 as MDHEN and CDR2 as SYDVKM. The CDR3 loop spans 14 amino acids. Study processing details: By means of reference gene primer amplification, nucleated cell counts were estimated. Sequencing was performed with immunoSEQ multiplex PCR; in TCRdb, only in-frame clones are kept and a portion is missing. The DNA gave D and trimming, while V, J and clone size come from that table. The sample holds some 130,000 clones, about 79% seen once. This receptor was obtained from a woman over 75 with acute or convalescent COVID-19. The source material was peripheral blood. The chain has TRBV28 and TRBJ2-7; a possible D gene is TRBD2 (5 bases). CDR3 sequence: CASIRGFPSYEQYF. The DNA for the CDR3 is TGTGCCAGCATACGGGGTTTCCCCTCCTACGAGCAGTACTTC.